The 5 T cell receptor beta chains listed next were all sequenced from one sample in a study of blood T cell repertoires in COVID-19. Only in-frame clones appear in the TCRdb table, and some are missing; sequencing was by immunoSEQ multiplex PCR. The sample lists around 60,000 clones, more than 70% occurring once. Sequencing input: peripheral blood. These TCRs come from a man aged 55-75 years with COVID-19, enrolled during active disease.

In regard to this clone: This specimen includes other DNA sequences encoding the same CDR3. This chain joins TRBV7-7 and TRBJ2-5, with 10 positions matching TRBD1. The CDR3 totals 15 residues. The J segment lost 1 base and the V segment lost 6 bases, leaving 5 bases of the junction unmatched. CDR1 is SSHAT, CDR2 FNYEAQ, per germline (reference sequence). CDR3 loop: CASSTGQGGQETQYF. The CDR3 DNA reads as TGTGCCAGCAGTACCGGACAGGGGGGCCAAGAGACCCAGTACTTC. Drawing the rest from reference TRBV7-7 and TRBJ2-5, the complete variable domain is GAGVSQSPRYKVTKRGQDVTLRCDPISSHATLYWYQQALGQGPEFLTYFNYEAQPDKSGLPSDRFSAERPEGSISTLTIQRTEQRDSAMYRCASSTGQGGQETQYFGPGTRLLVL.

V usage is TRBV14 and J usage is TRBJ1-1; a weak D match, TRBD1 (5 bases). Germline V gene lookup returns CDR1 SGHDN and CDR2 FVKESK. The V and J ends lost 6 bases and 1 base respectively, with 15 bases between them. This CDR3 contains 15 residues. Here the CDR3 DNA reads TGTGCCAGCAGTCGCACCCGGGGGAAGAACACTGAAGCTTTCTTT. Translation gives CASSRTRGKNTEAFF.

V gene TRBV3-1 (or the pseudogene TRBV3-2) combines with J gene TRBJ1-1, with 9 bases identical to TRBD1. Germline values: CDR1 LGHDT, CDR2 YNNKEL (reference sequence). The V gene end was trimmed by 4 bases and the J gene end by 0 bases; junction bases not matched to a gene: 9. The CDR3 is made up of 17 amino acids. The chain's CDR3 is CASSLGTGNRMNTEAFF. The CDR3 nucleotides read TGTGCCAGCAGCCTCGGGACAGGGAACCGTATGAACACTGAAGCTTTCTTT.

This chain joins TRBV19 and TRBJ1-3, with a possible D match to TRBD1 (5 bases). Trimming removed 2 bases at V and 0 bases at J, with 11 bases between. Germline CDR1 and CDR2: LNHDA and SQIVND (reference sequence). The CDR3 is 16 residues long. CDR3 sequence (DNA): TGTGCCAGTAGTATAAACAGGCCTCTCTCTGGAAACACCATATATTTT. This sequence encodes CASSINRPLSGNTIYF.

The rearrangement joins TRBV6-5 to TRBJ2-7; 7 nucleotides line up with TRBD1. The V gene end was trimmed by 10 bases and the J gene end by 2 bases; junction bases not matched to a gene: 11. The CDR3 contains 14 residues. Per germline, CDR1 MNHEY and CDR2 SVGAGI. CDR3 loop: CANAPDRAAYEQYF. For the CDR3, the DNA is TGTGCCAACGCGCCAGACAGGGCAGCCTACGAGCAGTACTTC.